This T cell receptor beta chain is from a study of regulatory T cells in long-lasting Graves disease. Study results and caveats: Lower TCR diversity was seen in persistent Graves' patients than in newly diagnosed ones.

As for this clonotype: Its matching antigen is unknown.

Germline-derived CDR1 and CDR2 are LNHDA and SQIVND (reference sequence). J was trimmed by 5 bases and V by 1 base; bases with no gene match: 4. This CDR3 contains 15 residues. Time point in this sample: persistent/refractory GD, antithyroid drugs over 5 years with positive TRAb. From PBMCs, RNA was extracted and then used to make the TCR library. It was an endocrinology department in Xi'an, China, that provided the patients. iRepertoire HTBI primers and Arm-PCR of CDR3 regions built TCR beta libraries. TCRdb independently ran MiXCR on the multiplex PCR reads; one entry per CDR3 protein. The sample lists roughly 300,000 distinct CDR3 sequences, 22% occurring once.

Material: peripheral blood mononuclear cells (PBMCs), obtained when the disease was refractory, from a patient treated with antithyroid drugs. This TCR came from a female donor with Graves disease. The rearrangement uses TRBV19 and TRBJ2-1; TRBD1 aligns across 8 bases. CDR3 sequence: CASSIAGTGNNEQFF. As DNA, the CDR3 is TGTGCCAGTAGTATAGCCGGGACAGGCAACAATGAGCAGTTCTTC.